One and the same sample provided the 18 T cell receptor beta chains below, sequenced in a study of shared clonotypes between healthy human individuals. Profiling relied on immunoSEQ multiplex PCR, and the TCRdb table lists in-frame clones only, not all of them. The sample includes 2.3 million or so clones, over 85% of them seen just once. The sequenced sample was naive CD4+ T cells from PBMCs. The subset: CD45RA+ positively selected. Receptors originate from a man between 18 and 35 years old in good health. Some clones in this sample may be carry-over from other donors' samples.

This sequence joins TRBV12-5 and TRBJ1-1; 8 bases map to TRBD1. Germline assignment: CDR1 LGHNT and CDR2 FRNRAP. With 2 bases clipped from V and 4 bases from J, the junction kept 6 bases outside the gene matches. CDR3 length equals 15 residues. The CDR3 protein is CASGLRPTGVTEAFF. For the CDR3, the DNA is TGTGCTAGTGGTTTGAGACCGACAGGGGTCACTGAAGCTTTCTTT.

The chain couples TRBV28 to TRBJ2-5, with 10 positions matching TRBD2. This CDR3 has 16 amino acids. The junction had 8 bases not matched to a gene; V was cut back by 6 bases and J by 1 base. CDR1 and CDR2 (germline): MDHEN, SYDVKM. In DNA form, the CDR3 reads TGTGCCAGCAGACTCGGACTAGCGGCGACCCAAGAGACCCAGTACTTC. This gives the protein CASRLGLAATQETQYF.

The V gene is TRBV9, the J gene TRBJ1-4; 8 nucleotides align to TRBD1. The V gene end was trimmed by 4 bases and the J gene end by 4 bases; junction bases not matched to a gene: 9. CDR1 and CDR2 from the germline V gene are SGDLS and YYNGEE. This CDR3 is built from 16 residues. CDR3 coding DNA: TGTGCCAGCAGCCCGGGGACAGGTCTACGTAATGAAAAACTGTTTTTT. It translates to CASSPGTGLRNEKLFF.

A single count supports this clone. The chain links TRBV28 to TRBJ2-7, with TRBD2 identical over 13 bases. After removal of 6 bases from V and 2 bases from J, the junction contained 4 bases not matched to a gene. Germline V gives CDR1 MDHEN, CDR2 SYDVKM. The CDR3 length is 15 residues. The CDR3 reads CASSGTSGITYEQYF. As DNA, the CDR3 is TGTGCCAGCAGCGGGACTAGCGGGATTACCTACGAGCAGTACTTC.

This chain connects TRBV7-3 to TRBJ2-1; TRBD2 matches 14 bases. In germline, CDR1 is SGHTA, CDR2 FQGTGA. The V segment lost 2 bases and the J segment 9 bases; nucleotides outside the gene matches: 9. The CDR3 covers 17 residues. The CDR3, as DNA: TGTGCCAGCAGCTTAGTGGGGACTAGCGGGAGATTGGCTGAGCAGTTCTTC. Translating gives CASSLVGTSGRLAEQFF.

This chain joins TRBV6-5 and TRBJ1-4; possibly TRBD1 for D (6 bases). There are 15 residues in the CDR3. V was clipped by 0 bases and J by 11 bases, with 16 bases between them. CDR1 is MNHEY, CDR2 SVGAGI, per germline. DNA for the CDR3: TGTGCCAGCAGTTACTCGCGCCAGGGGATGTGGAAACTGTTTTTT. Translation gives CASSYSRQGMWKLFF.

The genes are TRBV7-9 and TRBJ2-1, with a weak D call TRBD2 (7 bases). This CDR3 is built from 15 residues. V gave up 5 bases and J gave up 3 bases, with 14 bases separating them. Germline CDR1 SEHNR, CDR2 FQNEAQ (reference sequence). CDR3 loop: CASSLTGTIYNEQFF. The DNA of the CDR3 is TGTGCCAGCAGCCTAACAGGGACTATCTACAATGAGCAGTTCTTC.

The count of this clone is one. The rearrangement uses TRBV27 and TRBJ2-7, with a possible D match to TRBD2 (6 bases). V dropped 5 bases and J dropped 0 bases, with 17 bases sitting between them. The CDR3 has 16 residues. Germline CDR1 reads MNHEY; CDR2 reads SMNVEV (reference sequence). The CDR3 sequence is CASSRFSGFSSYEQYF. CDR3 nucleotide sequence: TGTGCCAGCAGTAGGTTTAGCGGCTTCAGCTCCTACGAGCAGTACTTC.

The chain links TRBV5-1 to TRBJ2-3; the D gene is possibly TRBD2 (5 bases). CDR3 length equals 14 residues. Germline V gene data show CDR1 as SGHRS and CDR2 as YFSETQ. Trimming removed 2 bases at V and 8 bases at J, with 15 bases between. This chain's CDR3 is CASSFSDDTGTQYF. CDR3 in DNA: TGCGCCAGCAGCTTTAGCGATGACACGGGTACGCAGTATTTT.

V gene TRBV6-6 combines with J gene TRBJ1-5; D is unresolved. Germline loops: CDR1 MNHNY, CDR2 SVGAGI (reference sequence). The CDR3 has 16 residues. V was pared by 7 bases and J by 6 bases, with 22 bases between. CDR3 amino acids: CASTKTMDPLRQPQHF. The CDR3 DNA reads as TGTGCCAGCACCAAAACGATGGATCCGTTGCGTCAGCCCCAGCATTTT.

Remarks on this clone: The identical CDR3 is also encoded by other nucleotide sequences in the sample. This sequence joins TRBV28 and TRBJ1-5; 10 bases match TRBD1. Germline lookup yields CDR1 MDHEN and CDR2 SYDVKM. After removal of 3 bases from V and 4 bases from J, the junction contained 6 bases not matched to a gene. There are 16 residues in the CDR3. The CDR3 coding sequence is TGTGCCAGCAGTTTGGGGGACAGGGGTCGGAATCAGCCCCAGCATTTT. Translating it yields CASSLGDRGRNQPQHF.

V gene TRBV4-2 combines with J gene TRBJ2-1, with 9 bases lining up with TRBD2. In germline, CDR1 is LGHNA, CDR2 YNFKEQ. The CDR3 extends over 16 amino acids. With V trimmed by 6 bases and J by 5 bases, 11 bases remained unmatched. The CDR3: CASRTVGVAGDNEQFF. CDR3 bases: TGTGCCAGCAGAACAGTTGGGGTAGCGGGAGACAATGAGCAGTTCTTC.

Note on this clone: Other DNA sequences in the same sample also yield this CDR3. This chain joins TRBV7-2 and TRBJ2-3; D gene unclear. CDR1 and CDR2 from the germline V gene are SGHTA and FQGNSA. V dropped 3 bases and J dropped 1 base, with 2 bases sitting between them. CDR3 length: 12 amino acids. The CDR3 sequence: CASSFGTDTQYF. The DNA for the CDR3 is TGTGCCAGCAGCTTTGGCACAGATACGCAGTATTTT.

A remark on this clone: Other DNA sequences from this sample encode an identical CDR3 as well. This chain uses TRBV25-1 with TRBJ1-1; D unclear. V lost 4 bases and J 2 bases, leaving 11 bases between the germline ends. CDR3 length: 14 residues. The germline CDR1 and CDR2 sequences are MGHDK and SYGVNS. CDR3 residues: CASSVAGGNTEAFF. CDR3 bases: TGTGCCAGCAGTGTCGCAGGAGGAAACACTGAAGCTTTCTTT. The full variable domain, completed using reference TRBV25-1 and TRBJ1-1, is EADIYQTPRYLVIGTGKKITLECSQTMGHDKMYWYQQDPGMELHLIHYSYGVNSTEKGDLSSESTVSRIRTEHFPLTLESARPSHTSQYLCASSVAGGNTEAFFGQGTRLTVV.

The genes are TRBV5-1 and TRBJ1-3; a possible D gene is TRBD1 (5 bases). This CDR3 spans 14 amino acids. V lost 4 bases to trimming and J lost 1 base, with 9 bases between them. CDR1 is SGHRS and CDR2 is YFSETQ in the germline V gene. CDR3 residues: CASSIQESGNTIYF. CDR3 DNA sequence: TGCGCCAGCAGCATACAGGAATCTGGAAACACCATATATTTT.

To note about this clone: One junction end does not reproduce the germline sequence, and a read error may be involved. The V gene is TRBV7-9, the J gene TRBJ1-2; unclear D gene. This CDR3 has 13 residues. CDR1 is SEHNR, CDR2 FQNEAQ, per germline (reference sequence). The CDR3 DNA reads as TGTGCCAGCAGCTTAGCCGCGAGGGCCCCTCGCGACTTC. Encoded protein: CASSLAARAPRDF.

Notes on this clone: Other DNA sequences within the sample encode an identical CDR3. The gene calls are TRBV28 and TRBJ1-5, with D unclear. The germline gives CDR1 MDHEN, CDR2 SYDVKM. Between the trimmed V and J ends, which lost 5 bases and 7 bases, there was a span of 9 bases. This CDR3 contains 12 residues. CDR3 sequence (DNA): TGTGCCAGCAGTCCCCTTAGGCAGCCCCAGCATTTT. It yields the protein CASSPLRQPQHF.

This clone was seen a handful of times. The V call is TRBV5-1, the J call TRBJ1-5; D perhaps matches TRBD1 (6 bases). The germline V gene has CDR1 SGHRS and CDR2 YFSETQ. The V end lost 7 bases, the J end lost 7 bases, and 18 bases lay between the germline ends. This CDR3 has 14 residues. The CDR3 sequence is CASRPGTFGQPQHF. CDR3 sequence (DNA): TGCGCCAGCCGACCGGGGACATTCGGCCAGCCCCAGCATTTT.